Listed below are T cell receptor beta chains from one sample, sequenced in a study of blood T cell repertoires in COVID-19. The protocol was immunoSEQ multiplex PCR, while the TCRdb copy is restricted to in-frame clones and leaves out a portion. The repertoire includes around 70,000 clones, approximately 90% of them detected once, and about 6% sits in the top ten. Sample: peripheral blood. The receptors here all came from a human donor in a cohort sampled during active COVID-19. Both conserved end residues are part of each CDR3. Fields, in order: clone size, D gene, V gene, J gene, CDR3 protein, CDR3 DNA. D genes are given only for firm matches. A clone size is listed for some rows: how often the clone was seen (once, few, many), or a class if it is expanded.

>NA|NA|TRBV5-1|TRBJ1-2
CASSPGHVYGYTF
TGCGCCAGCAGCCCCGGACACGTCTATGGCTACACCTTC
>NA|NA|TRBV2|TRBJ1-1
CASNRDFRGETEAFF
TGTGCCAGCAACCGGGACTTCCGGGGGGAGACTGAAGCTTTCTTT
>once|NA|TRBV24-1|TRBJ2-1
CATSDARVDGDEQFF
TGTGCCACCAGTGACGCCAGGGTCGATGGGGATGAGCAGTTCTTC
>NA|TRBD1|TRBV5-1|TRBJ1-4
CASSLGQGANSNEKLFF
TGCGCCAGCAGCCTTGGACAGGGGGCGAACTCTAATGAAAAACTGTTTTTT
>NA|TRBD1|TRBV7-3|TRBJ2-5
CASSLMGQGNKETQYF
TGTGCCAGCAGCTTAATGGGACAGGGAAACAAAGAGACCCAGTACTTC
>once|TRBD1|TRBV5-1|TRBJ2-2
CASSLAPGQGAGGELFF
TGCGCCAGCAGCTTGGCCCCTGGGCAGGGGGCCGGCGGGGAGCTGTTTTTT
>NA|NA|TRBV30|TRBJ2-3
CAWSLLDTQYF
TGTGCCTGGAGTCTTCTGGATACGCAGTATTTT
>NA|NA|TRBV5-4|TRBJ2-7
CASSSNYEQYF
TGTGCCAGCAGCTCCAACTACGAGCAGTACTTC
>NA|NA|TRBV3-1/TRBV3-2|TRBJ2-7
CASSQVGEYEQYF
TGTGCCAGCAGCCAAGTTGGAGAATACGAGCAGTACTTC
>few|NA|TRBV19|TRBJ1-3
CASSTSGNTIYF
TGTGCCAGTAGTACTTCGGGAAACACCATATATTTT
>NA|NA|TRBV9|TRBJ1-1
CASSVARMNTEAFF
TGTGCCAGCAGCGTAGCTAGGATGAACACTGAAGCTTTCTTT
>NA|TRBD2|TRBV7-9|TRBJ2-1
CASSLVASGGVNNEQFF
TGTGCCAGCAGCTTAGTAGCTAGCGGGGGAGTTAACAATGAGCAGTTCTTC
>NA|NA|TRBV4-2|TRBJ1-4
CASSLSEGLATNEKLFF
TGTGCCAGCAGCCTGTCCGAGGGCCTTGCAACTAATGAAAAACTGTTTTTT
>NA|NA|TRBV21-1|TRBJ1-1
CASSTTTGQNTEAFF
TGTGCCAGCAGCACCACGACAGGGCAGAACACTGAAGCTTTCTTT
>NA|NA|TRBV7-8|TRBJ2-5
CASTSGGHQETQYF
TGTGCCTCTACGTCTGGGGGCCACCAAGAGACCCAGTACTTC
>NA|TRBD1|TRBV4-2|TRBJ2-1
CASSPIGTGGSNEQFF
TGTGCCAGCAGCCCGATAGGGACAGGGGGTAGCAATGAGCAGTTCTTC
>NA|TRBD2|TRBV10-3|TRBJ2-2
CAISESDGRSGELFF
TGTGCCATCAGTGAGTCGGACGGGAGGTCCGGGGAGCTGTTTTTT
>NA|NA|TRBV3-1/TRBV3-2|TRBJ2-1
CASSLGTEYNEQFF
TGTGCCAGCAGCCTCGGGACTGAGTACAATGAGCAGTTCTTC
>NA|NA|TRBV4-1|TRBJ2-7
CASSPGQGSTYEQYF
TGCGCCAGCAGCCCTGGTCAGGGATCTACCTACGAGCAGTACTTC
>NA|NA|TRBV7-3|TRBJ2-7
CASSLRMSSPERHF
TGTGCCAGCAGCTTAAGGATGTCTAGCCCCGAGCGGCACTTC
>NA|TRBD2|TRBV4-3|TRBJ2-1
CASSQDRGLGTSNEQFF
TGCGCCAGCAGCCAAGATCGAGGACTAGGAACGTCCAATGAGCAGTTCTTC
>NA|TRBD1|TRBV5-1|TRBJ2-7
CASSTGTGLYEQYF
TGCGCCAGCAGTACCGGGACAGGGCTCTACGAGCAGTACTTC
>NA|TRBD1|TRBV11-1|TRBJ2-7
CASSFQGQLYEQYF
TGTGCCAGCAGCTTCCAGGGACAGCTCTACGAGCAGTACTTC
>NA|TRBD2|TRBV10-3|TRBJ2-7
CAISGSAGLGTGEQYF
TGTGCCATCAGCGGATCCGCGGGACTAGGGACGGGCGAGCAGTACTTC
>NA|NA|TRBV19|TRBJ1-1
CASNPDGAESTEAFF
TGTGCCAGTAACCCGGATGGCGCGGAATCCACTGAAGCTTTCTTT
>NA|TRBD2|TRBV10-3|TRBJ2-7
CAISGSGGLSSYEQYF
TGTGCCATCAGCGGTAGCGGGGGCCTGAGCTCCTACGAGCAGTACTTC
>NA|NA|TRBV27|TRBJ2-7
CASSETFTKWEQYF
TGTGCCAGCAGTGAGACATTTACCAAGTGGGAGCAGTACTTC
>NA|NA|TRBV14|TRBJ1-1
CASSQGRQSVKNTEAFF
TGTGCCAGCAGCCAAGGTCGACAATCGGTGAAGAACACTGAAGCTTTCTTT
>once|TRBD2|TRBV11-1|TRBJ2-1
CASGVVGGGNEQFF
TGTGCCAGCGGGGTTGTAGGCGGGGGGAATGAGCAGTTCTTC
>medium-sized|TRBD1|TRBV18|TRBJ2-2
CASSRQGDTGELFF
TGTGCCAGCTCACGACAGGGCGACACCGGGGAGCTGTTTTTT
>NA|NA|TRBV15|TRBJ1-1
CATSRDLLEATEAFF
TGTGCCACCAGCAGAGATTTATTGGAGGCCACTGAAGCTTTCTTT
>NA|NA|TRBV6-2/TRBV6-3|TRBJ2-1
CASSETSIYEQFF
TGTGCCAGCAGCGAGACAAGCATCTATGAGCAGTTCTTC
>NA|TRBD1|TRBV6-6|TRBJ1-2
CASSKGQEYGYTF
TGTGCCAGCAGTAAGGGACAGGAGTATGGCTACACCTTC
>NA|NA|TRBV6-2/TRBV6-3|TRBJ2-3
CASSSGQGYTDTQYF
NA
>NA|TRBD1|TRBV7-2|TRBJ1-4
CASSSGTGHEKLFF
TGTGCCAGCAGTTCCGGGACAGGGCACGAAAAACTGTTTTTT